A single sample gave rise to the 17 T cell receptor beta chains below, sequenced in a study of OX40 agonist ivuxolimab in advanced cancers. Receptor libraries were prepared by the immunoSEQ multiplex PCR assay. In its TCRdb copy, this immuneACCESS table keeps in-frame sequences only and misses some clones. Where compared with another copy, unresolved V genes explain less than half of these, and the others have no known cause. This sample lists tens of thousands of clones; roughly 89% were detected once. Around 0.7% of the sample is taken by the ten largest. Sequenced here: CD4+ or CD8+ T cells sorted from blood, sampled in a trial of the OX40 agonist ivuxolimab. The receptors originated from an adult with an advanced solid tumor such as melanoma, head and neck, liver or kidney cancer.

This sequence joins TRBV6-1 and TRBJ2-1; D possibly corresponds to TRBD1 (7 bases). V lost 4 bases to trimming and J lost 3 bases, with 13 bases between them. The V gene's germline CDR1 is MNHNS and CDR2 SASEGT. This CDR3 is 15 amino acids long. CDR3 region: CASSANRGGYNEQFF. CDR3 bases: TGTGCCAGCAGTGCTAACAGGGGAGGCTACAATGAGCAGTTCTTC.

The chain couples TRBV7-2 to TRBJ2-1; 10 bases are shared with TRBD1. The V segment lost 4 bases and the J segment 6 bases; nucleotides outside the gene matches: 6. CDR3 size: 15 residues. Looked up from germline, CDR1 is SGHTA and CDR2 is FQGNSA. The DNA of the CDR3 is TGTGCCAGCAGCTCGCGTGGACAGGGGGTCAATGAGCAGTTCTTC. Encoded protein: CASSSRGQGVNEQFF.

The gene calls are TRBV5-1 and TRBJ1-3; 10 positions match TRBD1. After removal of 3 bases from V and 7 bases from J, the junction contained 4 bases not matched to a gene. The CDR3 runs 14 residues. Germline CDR1 reads SGHRS; CDR2 reads YFSETQ. CDR3 nucleotide sequence: TGCGCCAGCAGCTCATCGGGACAGGGGAACACCATATATTTT. It is translated as CASSSSGQGNTIYF.

The V call is TRBV20-1, the J call TRBJ1-2, with unresolved D. V was pared by 7 bases and J by 5 bases, with 11 bases between. The CDR3 has 11 residues. The germline gives CDR1 DFQATT, CDR2 SNEGSKA (reference sequence). The CDR3 coding sequence is TGCAGTGGGGGAACGGGGTATGGCTACACCTTC. The encoded protein is CSGGTGYGYTF.

This chain connects TRBV5-1 to TRBJ2-7; 7 bases map to TRBD2. V shed 2 bases, J shed 4 bases, and the junction held 12 bases outside the gene matches. Germline V gene sequence: CDR1 SGHRS, CDR2 YFSETQ. The CDR3 is made up of 16 amino acids. This CDR3 reads CASSFLGSGPGYEQYF. CDR3 nucleotides: TGCGCCAGCAGCTTTTTGGGTAGCGGGCCGGGGTACGAGCAGTACTTC.

The J gene is TRBJ2-5, the V gene TRBV30, with 7 positions matching TRBD1. CDR3 length: 12 residues. V trimming: 2 bases; J trimming: 5 bases; junction bases outside the gene matches: 2. Germline assignment: CDR1 GTSNPN and CDR2 SVGIG (reference sequence). In DNA, the CDR3 is TGTGCCTGGAGTACGACAGGGGAGACCCAGTACTTC. Translating gives CAWSTTGETQYF. The variable domain in full, with the rest retrieved from reference TRBV30 and TRBJ2-5, is SQTIHQWPATLVQPVGSPLSLECTVEGTSNPNLYWYRQAAGRGLQLLFYSVGIGQISSEVPQNLSASRPQDRQFILSSKKLLLSDSGFYLCAWSTTGETQYFGPGTRLLVL.

The chain uses TRBV29-1 and TRBJ2-7, with D perhaps matching TRBD2 (5 bases). CDR1 is SQVTM and CDR2 is ANQGSEA in the germline V gene. This CDR3 spans 12 amino acids. V shed 8 bases and J shed 2 bases, with 13 bases lying between them. CDR3 amino acids: CSIRGSTYEQYF. The CDR3 DNA sequence: TGCAGCATACGAGGGTCTACCTACGAGCAGTACTTC.

The rearrangement joins TRBV15 to TRBJ1-5; possible D gene TRBD1, 6 bases. Germline lookup yields CDR1 LNHNV and CDR2 YYDKDF (reference sequence). The CDR3 has 13 residues. V lost 2 bases and J 9 bases, leaving 11 bases between the germline ends. CDR3 coding DNA: TGTGCCACCAGCAGACAGGGAGGGGGGCCCCAGCATTTT. Protein product: CATSRQGGGPQHF.

The V gene is TRBV5-1, the J gene TRBJ2-3, with TRBD2 matching over 8 bases. CDR1 is SGHRS, CDR2 YFSETQ, per germline. The CDR3 is made up of 15 amino acids. V lost 4 bases, J lost 4 bases, and 8 bases stayed unmatched. The CDR3 bases are TGCGCCAGCAGCCACTCGGGGGGGTCCCCAGATACGCAGTATTTT. Translation: CASSHSGGSPDTQYF.

In its sample, this clone was seen many times. The identical CDR3 is also encoded by other nucleotide sequences in the sample. V and J are TRBV9 and TRBJ2-1, with D maybe TRBD2 (6 bases). The CDR3 is made up of 14 amino acids. The V gene's germline CDR1 is SGDLS and CDR2 YYNGEE. The V and J ends lost 2 bases and 6 bases respectively, with 12 bases between them. The CDR3 DNA reads TGTGCCAGCAGCGTTCAAGGAGGGAGCAATGAGCAGTTCTTC. Residues: CASSVQGGSNEQFF.

The chain combines TRBV10-3 with TRBJ2-3, with 7 bases that match TRBD2. This CDR3 contains 15 residues. Germline V lookup: CDR1 ENHRY, CDR2 SYGVKD. Unmatched junction bases numbered 7, after V lost 2 bases and J lost 5 bases. CDR3 bases: TGTGCCATCAGTGAGGGGGGAGGGGCTGGAGATACGCAGTATTTT. Translating gives CAISEGGGAGDTQYF.

The V gene is TRBV6-1, the J gene TRBJ2-1; 8 bases match TRBD1. Trimming cost V 3 bases and J 5 bases; bases outside gene matches: 6. This CDR3 has 15 amino acids. Germline V gene lookup returns CDR1 MNHNS and CDR2 SASEGT. CDR3 amino acids: CASSDGGTGDNEQFF. In nucleotides, the CDR3 is TGTGCCAGCAGTGATGGAGGGACAGGAGACAATGAGCAGTTCTTC.

CDR3 amino acids: CAWTRAQNQPQHF. As DNA, the CDR3 is TGTGCCTGGACTAGGGCCCAAAATCAGCCCCAGCATTTT. The gene calls are TRBV30 and TRBJ1-5, with D uncertain. The germline gives CDR1 GTSNPN, CDR2 SVGIG (reference sequence). The CDR3 is made up of 13 amino acids. V was cut by 4 bases and J by 4 bases, with 11 bases left in between.

The V gene is TRBV30, the J gene TRBJ1-3, with a weak D call TRBD1 (6 bases). The CDR3 length is 14 residues. Germline CDR1 GTSNPN, CDR2 SVGIG (reference sequence). V lost 2 bases to trimming and J lost 0 bases, with 8 bases between them. The CDR3 is CAWSTGSSGNTIYF. CDR3 DNA sequence: TGTGCCTGGAGTACAGGGAGCTCTGGAAACACCATATATTTT.

This clone appeared once. This rearrangement joins TRBV9 to TRBJ1-1; unclear D gene. Germline assignment: CDR1 SGDLS and CDR2 YYNGEE. The CDR3 sequence is 15 residues long. The V gene lost 5 bases and the J gene lost 0 bases, with 14 bases spanning the gap. In nucleotides, the CDR3 is TGTGCCAGCAGGGCCCTGGATAGAGTGAACACTGAAGCTTTCTTT. Its protein is CASRALDRVNTEAFF.

This clone was observed once. The chain joins TRBV6-5 to TRBJ1-1, with 10 nucleotides matching TRBD1. Germline V gene sequence: CDR1 MNHEY, CDR2 SVGAGI. The CDR3 loop spans 15 amino acids. Losses at the gene ends were 2 bases for V and 4 bases for J; bases not matched to a gene: 4. The CDR3 region is CASSYRDRGGTEAFF. The CDR3 DNA reads TGTGCCAGCAGTTACAGGGACAGGGGTGGCACTGAAGCTTTCTTT.

This CDR3 is CASSRQPPGQGPSDTQYF. CDR3 DNA: TGTGCCAGCAGCCGACAACCCCCCGGACAGGGCCCCTCTGATACGCAGTATTTT. The chain employs TRBV4-2 and TRBJ2-3; 8 positions agree with TRBD1. The ends lost 4 bases at V and 6 bases at J; junction bases unmatched: 18. The CDR3 is made up of 18 amino acids. Germline V CDR1 and CDR2: LGHNA, YNFKEQ.